This TCR beta chain was captured in a study of T cells after yellow fever vaccination (dated by TCRdb to about 2019). Context from the whole study: The SMART-Seq v4 Ultra Low Input RNA kit was used to prepare libraries from fractions with low cell numbers. To track T-cell clones before and after primary and booster YFV17D yellow fever vaccination, bulk TCR alpha and beta repertoires were sequenced longitudinally. Two healthy male donors made up the cohort, one aged 18 to 30 years and the other aged 30 to 40 years. Blood was collected at multiple timepoints before and after primary and secondary immunization, and bulk PBMC replicates and cell subsets were isolated. The study at large found these results: Compared with the primary T-cell response, the secondary T-cell response was weaker but faster, peaking on day 5 rather than day 15. A small share of clonotypes was detected in both CD4 and CD8 compartments, with the overlap likely arising from convergent recombination. Most clones expanded after primary vaccination (roughly 96% of CD4 and roughly 91% of CD8) were re-detected after the booster, suggesting that broad memory maintenance occurred. FACS-sorted repertoires could contain abundant contaminating clonotypes from the bulk population, so computational filtering was required. Because the study included only two donors, the extent to which the findings can be generalized is limited.

This clonotype was detected many times. What antigen it recognizes has not been identified. The sample holds no much larger clone one base away, and base qualities are not on file. TCR cDNA was made using 5'RACE template switching, a step that added a universal primer site and unique molecular identifiers. cDNA synthesis was primed from both the TCR alpha and TCR beta constant segments. Library amplification involved two PCR steps, and the second step added sample barcodes and sequencing adapters. Sequencing of libraries was performed on Illumina HiSeq 2500 (2x100 bp) or NovaSeq (2x150 bp). For the original study's pipeline: Demultiplexing of reads and collapsing into UMI consensus sequences were performed with MIGEC, and V(D)J alignment was carried out with MiXCR. Clonotypes responding to the vaccine were identified with edgeR on replicate PBMC samples, with the criteria of FDR below 0.01 and a log2 fold change above 5 up to day 15. Each bulk clonotype received a CD4 or CD8 identity based on whether the sequenced CD4 or CD8 repertoire contained that clonotype at higher abundance. TCRdb trimmed public reads at Q25 via fastp, called clones via MiXCR and kept in-frame beta chains. Entries that share a CDR3 protein sequence are merged under the most common genes and DNA. For this entry, the V and J calls and clone size follow TCRdb and not the study's own pipeline. Here the sample has fewer than 400,000 distinct CDR3 sequences; 6.2% occur a single time. The ten largest clones take up approximately 16% of the sample.

V is cut by 0 bases and J by 8 bases, and the space between the germline ends is 14 bases. Taken from the germline V gene, the CDR1 and CDR2 loops are LGHNA and YSLEER. The CDR3 starts with the cysteine, ends with the phenylalanine, and has 15 residues. This entry keeps only the CDR3 DNA: 45 bases, framed from base 1. What the treatment or condition label conveys for this sample: live attenuated yellow fever vaccine strain. Two biological replicates of bulk PBMCs were collected at each blood-draw timepoint. PBMCs were isolated from peripheral blood using a standard Ficoll-Paque protocol. TriZol was used to extract RNA from bulk PBMCs, CD4 and CD8 fractions, and dextramer-positive and dextramer-negative fractions.

The material was PBMCs, obtained 5 days after the yellow fever booster vaccination. The V and J segments used are TRBV4-3 and TRBJ2-1; perhaps TRBD2 is the D gene, with 6 bases matching. This TCR came from a man under 40 who received the YFV17D yellow fever vaccine. CDR3 region: CASSQDILSGYEQFF. The DNA sequence reads TGCGCCAGCAGCCAAGACATTCTTAGCGGTTATGAGCAGTTCTTC.